The sequence of this TCR beta chain was determined in a study of blood T cell repertoires in COVID-19. Turning to the study itself: Acute-phase and convalescent COVID-19 samples originated in the United States, Italy and Spain. In each case, the material was cDNA or gDNA derived from T cells, B-cell-depleted T cells, or PBMCs.

The V gene lost 5 bases and the J gene lost 4 bases, with 11 bases spanning the gap. This CDR3 comprises 13 residues. CDR1 and CDR2 from the germline V gene are SGHTA and FQGNSA. Seattle-derived patients entered the study during active infection and were followed longitudinally. In the source study's methods: The authors estimated nucleated cell counts from reference gene primer amplification. Sequencing used immunoSEQ multiplex PCR; TCRdb keeps in-frame clones, though not all of them. V and J calls plus clone size are reproduced from that table; the DNA served to infer D and trimming. The sample lists about 210,000 clones, 84% seen once, with roughly a tenth in the top ten.

The sample taken for sequencing was peripheral blood. The J gene is TRBJ1-2, the V gene TRBV7-2; D is perhaps TRBD1 (5 bases). This receptor was identified in a woman over 75 with COVID-19, enrolled during active disease. CDR3 region: CASSPDSFYGYTF. The CDR3 DNA reads as TGTGCCAGCAGCCCCGACAGCTTCTATGGCTACACCTTC.